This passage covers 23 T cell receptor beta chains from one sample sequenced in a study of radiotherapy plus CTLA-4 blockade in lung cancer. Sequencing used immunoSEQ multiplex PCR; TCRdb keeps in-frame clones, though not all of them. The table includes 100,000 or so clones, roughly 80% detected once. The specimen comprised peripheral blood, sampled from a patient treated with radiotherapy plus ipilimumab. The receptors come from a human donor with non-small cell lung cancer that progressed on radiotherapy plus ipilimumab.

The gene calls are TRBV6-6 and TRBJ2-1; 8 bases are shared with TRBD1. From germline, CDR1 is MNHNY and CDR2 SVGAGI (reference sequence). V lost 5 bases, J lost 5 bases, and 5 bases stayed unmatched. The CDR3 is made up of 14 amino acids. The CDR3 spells CASSQTGANNEQFF. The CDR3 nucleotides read TGTGCCAGCAGTCAGACAGGGGCAAACAATGAGCAGTTCTTC.

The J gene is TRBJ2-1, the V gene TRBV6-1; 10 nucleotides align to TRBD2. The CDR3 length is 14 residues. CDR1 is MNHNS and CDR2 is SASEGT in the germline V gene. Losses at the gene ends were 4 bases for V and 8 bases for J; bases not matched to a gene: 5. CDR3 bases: TGTGCCAGCAGTGCGCTAGCGGGAGTCGATGAGCAGTTCTTC. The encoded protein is CASSALAGVDEQFF.

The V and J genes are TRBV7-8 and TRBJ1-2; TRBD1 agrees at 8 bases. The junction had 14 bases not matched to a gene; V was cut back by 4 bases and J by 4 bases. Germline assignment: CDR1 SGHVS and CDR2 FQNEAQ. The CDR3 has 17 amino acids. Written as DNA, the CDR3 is TGTGCCAGCAGCTCCCCCAGCGCACAGGGGGTGTCCTATGGCTACACCTTC. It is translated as CASSSPSAQGVSYGYTF.

For the CDR3, the DNA is TGTGCCAGCAGTACCGGGACTTCCCGCGGCCAGTACTTC. This gives the protein CASSTGTSRGQYF. This sequence joins TRBV6-1 and TRBJ2-5; maybe TRBD2 (6 bases). This CDR3 is built from 13 residues. Looked up from germline, CDR1 is MNHNS and CDR2 is SASEGT. The V end lost 5 bases, the J end lost 10 bases, and 17 bases lay between the germline ends.

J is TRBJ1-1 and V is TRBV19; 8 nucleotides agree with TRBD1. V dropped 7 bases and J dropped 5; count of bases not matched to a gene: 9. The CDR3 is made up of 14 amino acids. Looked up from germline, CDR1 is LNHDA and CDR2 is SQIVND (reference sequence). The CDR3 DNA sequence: TGTGCCAGTACCCGGACAGGGTATGGAACTGAAGCTTTCTTT. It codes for CASTRTGYGTEAFF.

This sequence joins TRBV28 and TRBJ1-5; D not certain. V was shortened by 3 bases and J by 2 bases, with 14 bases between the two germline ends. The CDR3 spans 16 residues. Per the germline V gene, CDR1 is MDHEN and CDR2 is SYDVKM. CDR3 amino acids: CASSFVGSGGNQPQHF. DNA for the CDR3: TGTGCCAGCAGTTTCGTAGGGTCGGGAGGCAATCAGCCCCAGCATTTT. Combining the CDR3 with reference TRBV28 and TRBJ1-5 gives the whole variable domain DVKVTQSSRYLVKRTGEKVFLECVQDMDHENMFWYRQDPGLGLRLIYFSYDVKMKEKGDIPEGYSVSREKKERFSLILESASTNQTSMYLCASSFVGSGGNQPQHFGDGTRLSIL.

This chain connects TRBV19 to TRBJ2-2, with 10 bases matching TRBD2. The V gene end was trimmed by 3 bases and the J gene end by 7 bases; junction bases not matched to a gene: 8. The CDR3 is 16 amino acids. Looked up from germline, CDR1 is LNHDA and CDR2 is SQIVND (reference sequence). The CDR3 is CASSIGSGRSSGELFF. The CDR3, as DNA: TGTGCCAGTAGTATCGGTAGCGGGAGGAGTAGCGGGGAGCTGTTTTTT.

CDR3 loop: CASKAGLVTEAFF. Here the CDR3 DNA reads TGTGCCAGCAAAGCAGGGTTGGTGACTGAAGCTTTCTTT. The chain combines TRBV2 with TRBJ1-1, with D possibly TRBD1 on 5 matching bases. The CDR3 is made up of 13 amino acids. V gave up 7 bases and J gave up 5 bases, with 14 bases separating them. The germline gives CDR1 SNHLY, CDR2 FYNNEI. Based on the CDR3 plus reference TRBV2 and TRBJ1-1, the full variable domain is EPEVTQTPSHQVTQMGQEVILRCVPISNHLYFYWYRQILGQKVEFLVSFYNNEISEKSEIFDDQFSVERPDGSNFTLKIRSTKLEDSAMYFCASKAGLVTEAFFGQGTRLTVV.

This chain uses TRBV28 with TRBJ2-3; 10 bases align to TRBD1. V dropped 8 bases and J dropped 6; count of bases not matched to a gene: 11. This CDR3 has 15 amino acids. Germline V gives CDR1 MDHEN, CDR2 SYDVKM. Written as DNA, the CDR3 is TGTGCCAGCGACCCGGGACAGGGGTTTTGGGATACGCAGTATTTT. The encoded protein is CASDPGQGFWDTQYF.

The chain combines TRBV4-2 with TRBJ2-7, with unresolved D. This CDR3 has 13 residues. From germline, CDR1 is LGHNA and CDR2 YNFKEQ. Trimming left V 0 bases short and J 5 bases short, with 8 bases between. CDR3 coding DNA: TGTGCCAGCAGCCAAGAAGGAGCCGACGAGCAGTACTTC. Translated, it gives CASSQEGADEQYF.

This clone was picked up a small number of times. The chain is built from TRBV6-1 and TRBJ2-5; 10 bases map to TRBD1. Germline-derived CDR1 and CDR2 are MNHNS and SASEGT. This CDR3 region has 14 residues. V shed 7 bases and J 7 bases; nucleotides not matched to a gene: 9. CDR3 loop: CASTRTGGAGTQYF. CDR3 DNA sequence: TGTGCCAGCACTAGGACAGGGGGAGCCGGGACCCAGTACTTC.

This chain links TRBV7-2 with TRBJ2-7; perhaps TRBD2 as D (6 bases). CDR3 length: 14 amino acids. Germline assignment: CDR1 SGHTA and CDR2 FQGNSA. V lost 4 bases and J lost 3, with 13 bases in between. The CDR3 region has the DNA TGTGCCAGCAGCTCCCGGATGGGAGGCTACGAGCAGTACTTC. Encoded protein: CASSSRMGGYEQYF.

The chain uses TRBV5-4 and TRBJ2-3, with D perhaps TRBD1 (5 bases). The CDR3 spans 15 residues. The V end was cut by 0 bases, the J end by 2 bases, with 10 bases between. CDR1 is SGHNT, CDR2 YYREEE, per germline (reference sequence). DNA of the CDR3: TGTGCCAGCAGCTTGGGGGGCATCGTCACAGATACGCAGTATTTT. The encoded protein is CASSLGGIVTDTQYF.

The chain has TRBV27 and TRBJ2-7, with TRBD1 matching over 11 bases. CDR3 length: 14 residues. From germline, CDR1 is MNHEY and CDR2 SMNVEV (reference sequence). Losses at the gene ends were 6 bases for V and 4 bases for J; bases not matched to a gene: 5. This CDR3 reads CASSPGQGVYEQYF. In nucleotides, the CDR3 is TGTGCCAGCAGCCCGGGACAGGGGGTGTACGAGCAGTACTTC.

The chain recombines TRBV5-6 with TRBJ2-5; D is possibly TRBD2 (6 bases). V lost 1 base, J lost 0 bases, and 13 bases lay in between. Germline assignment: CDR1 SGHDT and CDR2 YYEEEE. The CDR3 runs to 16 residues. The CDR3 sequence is CASSLFSGWYQETQYF. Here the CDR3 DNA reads TGTGCCAGCAGCTTGTTTAGCGGCTGGTACCAAGAGACCCAGTACTTC.

The CDR3 is CASSGGTSGRDTQYF. CDR3 DNA: TGTGCCAGCAGTGGGGGGACTAGCGGGAGGGATACGCAGTATTTT. V gene TRBV6-1 combines with J gene TRBJ2-3, with TRBD2 matching 15 bases. CDR3 length: 15 amino acids. Germline V gene sequence: CDR1 MNHNS, CDR2 SASEGT. With 4 bases clipped from V and 6 bases from J, the junction kept 2 bases outside the gene matches.

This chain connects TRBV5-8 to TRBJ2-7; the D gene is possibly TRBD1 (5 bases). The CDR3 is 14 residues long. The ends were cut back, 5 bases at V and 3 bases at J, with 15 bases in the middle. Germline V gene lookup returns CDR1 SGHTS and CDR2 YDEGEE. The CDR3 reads CASRRAGTGYEQYF. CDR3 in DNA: TGTGCCAGCAGGCGTGCAGGTACAGGCTACGAGCAGTACTTC.

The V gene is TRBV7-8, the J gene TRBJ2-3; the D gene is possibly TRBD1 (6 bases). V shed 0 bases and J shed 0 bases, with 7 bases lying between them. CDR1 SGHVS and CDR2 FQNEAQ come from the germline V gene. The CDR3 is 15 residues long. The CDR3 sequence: CASSLAQGSTDTQYF. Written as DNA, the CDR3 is TGTGCCAGCAGCTTAGCCCAGGGGAGCACAGATACGCAGTATTTT.

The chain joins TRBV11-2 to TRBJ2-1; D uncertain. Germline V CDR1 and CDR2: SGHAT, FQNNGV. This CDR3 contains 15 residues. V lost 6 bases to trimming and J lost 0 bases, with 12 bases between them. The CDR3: CASRYRANSYNEQFF. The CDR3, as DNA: TGTGCCAGCAGGTACCGGGCCAACTCCTACAATGAGCAGTTCTTC.

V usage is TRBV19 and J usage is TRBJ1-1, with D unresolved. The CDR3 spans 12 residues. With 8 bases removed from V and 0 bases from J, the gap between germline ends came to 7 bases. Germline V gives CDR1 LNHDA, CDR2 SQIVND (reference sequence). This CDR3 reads CASAFMNTEAFF. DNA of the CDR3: TGTGCCAGTGCCTTTATGAACACTGAAGCTTTCTTT.

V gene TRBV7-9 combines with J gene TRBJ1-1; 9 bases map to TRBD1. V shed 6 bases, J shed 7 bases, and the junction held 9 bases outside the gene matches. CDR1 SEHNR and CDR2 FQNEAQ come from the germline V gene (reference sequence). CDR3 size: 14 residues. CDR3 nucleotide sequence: TGTGCCAGCAGTCGGGACAGGGACATCATTGAAGCTTTCTTT. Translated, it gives CASSRDRDIIEAFF.

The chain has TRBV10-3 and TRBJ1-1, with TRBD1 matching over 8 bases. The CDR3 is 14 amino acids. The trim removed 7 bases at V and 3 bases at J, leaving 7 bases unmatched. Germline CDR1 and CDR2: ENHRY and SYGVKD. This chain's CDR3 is CAITFGQGDTEAFF. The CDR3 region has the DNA TGTGCCATCACCTTCGGACAGGGCGACACTGAAGCTTTCTTT.

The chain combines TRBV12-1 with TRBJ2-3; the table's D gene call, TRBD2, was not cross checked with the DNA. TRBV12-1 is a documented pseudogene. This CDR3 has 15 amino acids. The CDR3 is CASSMGRERPDTQYF. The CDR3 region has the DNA TGTGCCAGCAGCATGGGGCGGGAGCGGCCAGATACGCAGTATTTT.